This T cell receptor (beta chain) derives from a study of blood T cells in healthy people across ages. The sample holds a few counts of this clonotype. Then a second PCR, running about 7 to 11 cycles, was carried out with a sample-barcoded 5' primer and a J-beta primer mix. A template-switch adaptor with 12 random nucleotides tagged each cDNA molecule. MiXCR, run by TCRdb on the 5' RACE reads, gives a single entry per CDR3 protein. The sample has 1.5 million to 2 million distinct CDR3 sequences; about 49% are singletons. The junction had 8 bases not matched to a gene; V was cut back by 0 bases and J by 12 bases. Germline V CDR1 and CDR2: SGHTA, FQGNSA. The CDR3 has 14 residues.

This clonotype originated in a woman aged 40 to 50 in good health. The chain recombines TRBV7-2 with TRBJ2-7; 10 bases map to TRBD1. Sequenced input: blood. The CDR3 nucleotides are TGTGCCAGCAGCTTAGCCGGGACAGGGGAATCTGGGTACTTC. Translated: CASSLAGTGESGYF. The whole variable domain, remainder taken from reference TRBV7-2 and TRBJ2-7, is GAGVSQSPSNKVTEKGKDVELRCDPISGHTALYWYRQSLGQGLEFLIYFQGNSAPDKSGLPSDRFSAERTGGSVSTLTIQRTQQEDSAVYLCASSLAGTGESGYFGPGTRLTVT.